Following are 32 T cell receptor beta chains from one sample sequenced in a study of T-cell reconstitution after alpha-beta-depleted transplantation in children. TCRbeta library preparation incorporated unique molecular identifiers. TCRdb reanalysed the PCR reads using MiXCR and keeps one entry per CDR3 protein. This table holds hundreds of thousands of distinct CDR3 sequences, 16% found once. The specimen comprised PBMCs from the stem cell graft donor, sampled from the stem cell graft. These receptors all come from a human donor who donated a stem cell graft to a child with acute myeloid leukemia.

Only a few counts were recorded for this clonotype. The chain links TRBV6-2 or TRBV6-3 to TRBJ2-7; 7 nucleotides match TRBD2. The germline gives CDR1 MNHEY, CDR2 SVGEGT. The length of the CDR3 is 14 residues. Trimming took 7 bases from V and 3 from J; bases not matched to a gene: 9. The CDR3, as DNA: TGTGCCAGCACCCCCGCGGGGGAAGGCTACGAGCAGTACGTC. This sequence encodes CASTPAGEGYEQYV.

The sample holds many counts of this clonotype. V gene TRBV20-1 combines with J gene TRBJ2-5; 10 bases match TRBD2. Germline CDR1 DFQATT, CDR2 SNEGSKA (reference sequence). Trimming removed 3 bases from V and 6 bases from J; junction bases left unmatched: 10. CDR3 size: 15 residues. The CDR3 sequence is CSARGSGGAGKTQYF. CDR3 sequence (DNA): TGCAGTGCTAGGGGGAGCGGGGGGGCTGGAAAGACCCAGTACTTC.

This chain joins TRBV7-9 and TRBJ1-1; D gene unclear. From germline, CDR1 is SEHNR and CDR2 FQNEAQ (reference sequence). This CDR3 has 11 amino acids. Trimming shortened V by 2 bases and J by 8 bases, and 6 bases separated the two germline ends. The chain's CDR3 is CASSLMHEAFF. The CDR3, as DNA: TGTGCCAGCAGCTTAATGCACGAAGCTTTCTTT. Together with reference TRBV7-9 and TRBJ1-1, the CDR3 gives the full variable domain: DTGVSQNPRHKITKRGQNVTFRCDPISEHNRLYWYRQTLGQGPEFLTYFQNEAQLEKSRLLSDRFSAERPKGSFSTLEIQRTEQGDSAMYLCASSLMHEAFFGQGTRLTVV.

This clonotype was seen a few times. CDR3 in DNA: TGCAGTCCGAGCGGGAACCTTCTGAACACCGGGGAGCTGTTTTTT. It codes for CSPSGNLLNTGELFF. The chain has TRBV20-1 and TRBJ2-2, with 7 bases identical to TRBD2. The CDR3 is 15 amino acids. CDR1 is DFQATT, CDR2 SNEGSKA, per germline (reference sequence). The trim removed 8 bases at V and 1 base at J, leaving 10 bases unmatched.

This clonotype occurred once. A much larger clonotype is one base distant, so this may be a read error. J is TRBJ2-2 and V is TRBV7-2, with D perhaps TRBD2 (6 bases). From germline, CDR1 is SGHTA and CDR2 FQGNSA. This CDR3 is built from 16 residues. The CDR3 reads CAGSLLAGRITGELFF. DNA of the CDR3: TGTGCCGGCAGCCTCCTGGCAGGGAGGATCACCGGGGAGCTGTTTTTT.

Turning to this clonotype: A much larger clone differs by one base, so this may be a read error. J is TRBJ1-3 and V is TRBV20-1; D is perhaps TRBD1 (5 bases). CDR1 and CDR2 (germline): DFQATT, SNEGSKA (reference sequence). The ends were cut back, 7 bases at V and 3 bases at J, with 13 bases in the middle. The CDR3 spans 13 residues. As DNA, the CDR3 is TGCAGTGATTTAGAGGGGATTGGAAACACCATATATTTT. This encodes CSDLEGIGNTIYF.

This clonotype was observed many times. The V call is TRBV10-3, the J call TRBJ2-3; TRBD2 aligns across 8 bases. The CDR3 runs 14 residues. Germline V gene lookup returns CDR1 ENHRY and CDR2 SYGVKD. After removal of 10 bases from V and 1 base from J, the junction contained 7 bases not matched to a gene. The CDR3 DNA reads TGTGCCACTCGGACTAGCTCGGGCACAGATACGCAGTATTTT. Translation: CATRTSSGTDTQYF.

The table lists this clonotype with a few counts. DNA of the CDR3: TGCGCCAGCAGCTTGTTGCGGGACTCCTATGACGGTGAGCAGTTCTTC. Translated, it gives CASSLLRDSYDGEQFF. The chain recombines TRBV5-1 with TRBJ2-1, with a tentative D call TRBD2 (6 bases). V dropped 1 base and J dropped 9 bases, with 20 bases sitting between them. The CDR3 is made up of 16 amino acids. Germline-derived CDR1 and CDR2 are SGHRS and YFSETQ.

Of note for this clonotype: This may stem from a read error, because a much larger clone lies one nucleotide away. The J gene is TRBJ2-1, the V gene TRBV29-1; 7 positions agree with TRBD1. This CDR3 is built from 13 residues. CDR1 is SQVTM and CDR2 is ANQGSEA in the germline V gene. The CDR3 is CSVLTGSYNQQFF. As DNA, the CDR3 is TGCAGCGTCTTGACAGGGTCCTACAATCAGCAGTTCTTC.

This clonotype was detected ten times or more. This chain connects TRBV7-9 to TRBJ2-1; tentatively, D is TRBD2 (5 bases). This CDR3 spans 14 amino acids. Germline assignment: CDR1 SEHNR and CDR2 FQNEAQ (reference sequence). Trimming removed 2 bases from V and 6 bases from J, with 11 bases in between. CDR3 DNA sequence: TGTGCCAGCAGCTTATGGACTCAGCTCAATGAGCAGTTCTTC. Translated, it gives CASSLWTQLNEQFF. Supplemented by reference TRBV7-9 and TRBJ2-1, the full variable domain reads DTGVSQNPRHKITKRGQNVTFRCDPISEHNRLYWYRQTLGQGPEFLTYFQNEAQLEKSRLLSDRFSAERPKGSFSTLEIQRTEQGDSAMYLCASSLWTQLNEQFFGPGTRLTVL.

Ten or more counts support this clonotype. The genes are TRBV28 and TRBJ2-3, with 8 bases aligning to TRBD2. The V gene's germline CDR1 is MDHEN and CDR2 SYDVKM. The CDR3 extends over 13 amino acids. V lost 3 bases, J lost 9 bases, and 5 bases stayed unmatched. The CDR3 nucleotides are TGTGCCAGCAGTTTTAGTACGGGGGGGACGCAGTATTTT. Translation gives CASSFSTGGTQYF.

Many counts were recorded for this clonotype. The chain employs TRBV20-1 and TRBJ2-3, with D tentatively TRBD1 or TRBD2 (5 bases each). The CDR3 covers 16 residues. Germline-derived CDR1 and CDR2 are DFQATT and SNEGSKA (reference sequence). Trimming cost V 0 bases and J 6 bases, with 19 bases left between them. The CDR3 region has the DNA TGCAGTGCTAGAGATGAGGGGAGTAGGTCAACGGATACGCAGTATTTT. The encoded protein is CSARDEGSRSTDTQYF.

This clonotype was found a few times. The V and J genes are TRBV5-1 and TRBJ2-5; tentatively, D is TRBD2 (5 bases). This CDR3 is 14 amino acids long. Looked up from germline, CDR1 is SGHRS and CDR2 is YFSETQ. Trimming took off 0 bases at V and 5 bases at J, with 11 bases between the two ends. The DNA for the CDR3 is TGCGCCAGCAGCTTGGTGGACGGGGAGGAGACCCAGTACTTC. Its translation: CASSLVDGEETQYF.

This clonotype was detected many times. This chain joins TRBV5-6 and TRBJ2-1; D ambiguous. CDR3 length equals 15 residues. The V gene's germline CDR1 is SGHDT and CDR2 YYEEEE. Trimming cost V 2 bases and J 2 bases, with 11 bases left between them. The CDR3 loop is CASSLMRQTYNEQFF. As DNA, the CDR3 is TGTGCCAGCAGCTTAATGAGACAAACCTACAATGAGCAGTTCTTC. The full variable domain, with the rest looked up from reference TRBV5-6 and TRBJ2-1, is DAGVTQSPTHLIKTRGQQVTLRCSPKSGHDTVSWYQQALGQGPQFIFQYYEEEERQRGNFPDRFSGHQFPNYSSELNVNALLLGDSALYLCASSLMRQTYNEQFFGPGTRLTVL.

The CDR3 DNA follows: TGTGCCAGCAGCCAAGAGCCGATCTCCTACAATGAGCAGTTCTTC. Residues: CASSQEPISYNEQFF. The chain carries TRBV7-8 and TRBJ2-1; D is unresolved. Germline CDR1 SGHVS, CDR2 FQNEAQ. This CDR3 comprises 15 residues. Trimming took 5 bases from V and 0 from J, leaving 11 bases between them. The full variable domain, with the rest looked up from reference TRBV7-8 and TRBJ2-1, is GAGVSQSPRYKVAKRGQDVALRCDPISGHVSLFWYQQALGQGPEFLTYFQNEAQLDKSGLPSDRFFAERPEGSVSTLKIQRTQQEDSAVYLCASSQEPISYNEQFFGPGTRLTVL.

This clonotype was picked up many times. This chain links TRBV9 with TRBJ2-5; D not resolved. Per germline, CDR1 SGDLS and CDR2 YYNGEE. This CDR3 has 15 amino acids. V was cut by 1 base and J by 5 bases, with 15 bases left in between. The DNA of the CDR3 is TGTGCCAGCAGCGTATCGACGGCAAAAGGGGAGACCCAGTACTTC. Translating it yields CASSVSTAKGETQYF. Full variable domain (missing parts from reference TRBV9 and TRBJ2-5): DSGVTQTPKHLITATGQRVTLRCSPRSGDLSVYWYQQSLDQGLQFLIQYYNGEERAKGNILERFSAQQFPDLHSELNLSSLELGDSALYFCASSVSTAKGETQYFGPGTRLLVL.

This clonotype was seen at least ten times. V usage is TRBV29-1 and J usage is TRBJ2-7; tentative D call: TRBD1 (5 bases). Germline CDR1 is SQVTM and CDR2 is ANQGSEA. This CDR3 is 14 amino acids long. The V and J ends lost 0 bases and 0 bases respectively, with 9 bases between them. The CDR3 coding sequence is TGCAGCGTTGAAGAGGCAGGGTACTCCTACGAGCAGTACTTC. Protein product: CSVEEAGYSYEQYF.

This chain connects TRBV7-2 to TRBJ1-5, with D perhaps TRBD1 (6 bases). The CDR3 has 16 amino acids. Trimming left V 5 bases short and J 4 bases short, with 18 bases between. From germline, CDR1 is SGHTA and CDR2 FQGNSA. The CDR3 spells CASSPQGPLNNQPQHF. CDR3 bases: TGTGCCAGCAGCCCCCAGGGGCCGCTAAATAATCAGCCCCAGCATTTT.

The V call is TRBV7-7, the J call TRBJ2-3; D call uncertain. The CDR3 is made up of 12 amino acids. CDR1 is SSHAT, CDR2 FNYEAQ, per germline (reference sequence). Trimming removed 6 bases at V and 8 bases at J, with 12 bases between. CDR3 nucleotide sequence: TGTGCCAGCAGTCCCATAGGTGCTACGCAGTATTTT. Protein product: CASSPIGATQYF.

This clonotype was seen more than once but under ten times. The chain couples TRBV5-5 to TRBJ1-4; 9 nucleotides line up with TRBD1. The CDR3 has 16 residues. Germline lookup yields CDR1 SGHKS and CDR2 YYEKEE (reference sequence). J gave up 8 bases and V 5 bases, and 13 bases lay outside the gene matches. CDR3 coding DNA: TGTGCCAGCAGAACGGATACAGGGGGCAGAGGGGAAAAACTGTTTTTT. It yields the protein CASRTDTGGRGEKLFF.

The chain links TRBV15 to TRBJ2-1; tentatively, D is TRBD2 (7 bases). V gave up 3 bases and J gave up 6 bases, with 15 bases separating them. The germline V gene has CDR1 LNHNV and CDR2 YYDKDF (reference sequence). The CDR3 has 15 amino acids. The CDR3 nucleotides are TGTGCCACCAGCAGTGGGGGGGGGCGGTCCAATGAGCAGTTCTTC. Translated, it gives CATSSGGGRSNEQFF.

Many counts were recorded for this clonotype. The chain is built from TRBV20-1 and TRBJ1-1; D unclear. This CDR3 is built from 14 residues. Trimming left V 2 bases short and J 4 bases short, with 14 bases between. Germline loops: CDR1 DFQATT, CDR2 SNEGSKA (reference sequence). The CDR3 loop reads CSARHVPGSTEAFF. For the CDR3, the DNA is TGCAGTGCTAGACACGTACCGGGAAGCACTGAAGCTTTCTTT.

This clonotype has ten or more counts. The genes are TRBV20-1 and TRBJ2-7; a possible D gene is TRBD2 (7 bases). V was trimmed by 7 bases and J by 0 bases, leaving 10 bases between them. CDR1 is DFQATT, CDR2 SNEGSKA, per germline (reference sequence). This CDR3 spans 12 amino acids. CDR3 sequence: CSVRGRSYEQYV. Here the CDR3 DNA reads TGCAGTGTGCGGGGGCGCTCCTACGAGCAGTACGTC.

This clonotype was seen a single time. J is TRBJ2-1 and V is TRBV11-1; 9 nucleotides align to TRBD1. CDR1 and CDR2 (germline): SGHAT, FQDESV (reference sequence). Trimming took 2 bases from V and 2 from J; bases not matched to a gene: 10. The CDR3 consists of 18 residues. CDR3 in amino acids: CASSLKTLRDRAYNEQFF. The CDR3 nucleotides read TGTGCCAGCAGCTTAAAAACGTTGAGGGACAGGGCCTACAATGAGCAGTTCTTC. The full variable domain, rest sourced from reference TRBV11-1 and TRBJ2-1, is EAEVAQSPRYKITEKSQAVAFWCDPISGHATLYWYRQILGQGPELLVQFQDESVVDDSQLPKDRFSAERLKGVDSTLKIQPAELGDSAMYLCASSLKTLRDRAYNEQFFGPGTRLTVL.

J is TRBJ2-5 and V is TRBV5-1; tentatively, D is TRBD2 (5 bases). Trimming shortened V by 6 bases and J by 3 bases, and 12 bases separated the two germline ends. Germline CDR1 is SGHRS and CDR2 is YFSETQ. The CDR3 runs 13 residues. CDR3 sequence: CASNAGSEETQYF. In DNA, the CDR3 is TGCGCCAGCAACGCGGGCTCCGAAGAGACCCAGTACTTC.

This clonotype occurred many times. CDR3 amino acids: CASTPTGNDNEQFF. DNA of the CDR3: TGTGCCAGCACCCCAACGGGGAACGACAATGAGCAGTTCTTC. The V and J genes are TRBV7-9 and TRBJ2-1, with a weak D call TRBD2 (5 bases). This CDR3 region has 14 residues. Germline assignment: CDR1 SEHNR and CDR2 FQNEAQ (reference sequence). V was pared by 7 bases and J by 5 bases, with 15 bases between.

This clonotype showed up just a few times. The chain couples TRBV7-9 to TRBJ2-7; possibly TRBD1 for D (5 bases). Germline V CDR1 and CDR2: SEHNR, FQNEAQ (reference sequence). The CDR3 is 13 amino acids. V lost 5 bases and J lost 1, with 9 bases in between. The DNA of the CDR3 is TGTGCCAGCAGCCCCACAGGTTCCTACGAGCAGTACGTC. Amino acids: CASSPTGSYEQYV.

The chain carries TRBV12-3 or TRBV12-4 and TRBJ2-5, with a possible D match to TRBD1 (5 bases). V lost 7 bases, J lost 4 bases, and 16 bases lay in between. The CDR3 has 14 residues. The CDR3 DNA is TGTGCCAGCATGATACAGGCGCTGGGAGAGACCCAGTACTTC. Translated: CASMIQALGETQYF.

This clonotype appeared a few times. The chain has TRBV7-9 and TRBJ2-7; 7 bases line up with TRBD1. Germline assignment: CDR1 SEHNR and CDR2 FQNEAQ (reference sequence). The CDR3 loop spans 13 amino acids. Losses at the gene ends were 5 bases for V and 4 bases for J; bases not matched to a gene: 5. Here the CDR3 reads CASSGPGGYEQYV. CDR3 nucleotide sequence: TGTGCCAGCAGCGGTCCAGGGGGTTACGAGCAGTACGTC.

This clonotype was seen ten or more times. V and J are TRBV6-5 and TRBJ1-2; D unresolved. V lost 4 bases, J lost 7 bases, and 13 bases lay in between. CDR1 and CDR2 from the germline V gene are MNHEY and SVGAGI. CDR3 length: 13 residues. The CDR3 reads CASSSAPHGGYTF. In DNA, the CDR3 is TGTGCCAGCAGTTCCGCGCCCCATGGTGGCTACACCTTC.

This clonotype was recorded at least ten times. The rearrangement links TRBV29-1 to TRBJ1-3; tentatively, D is TRBD1 (6 bases). V was cut by 6 bases and J by 0 bases, with 12 bases left in between. Germline CDR1 is SQVTM and CDR2 is ANQGSEA. This CDR3 is built from 14 residues. CDR3 in amino acids: CSVGHPSSGNTIYF. The CDR3 region has the DNA TGCAGCGTGGGACACCCTAGCTCTGGAAACACCATATATTTT.

CDR3 in amino acids: CASSSLGGDEQYV. The CDR3 nucleotides are TGTGCCAGCAGTTCATTAGGGGGAGACGAGCAGTACGTC. This rearrangement joins TRBV28 to TRBJ2-7; D might be TRBD1 (6 bases). There are 13 residues in the CDR3. Germline loops: CDR1 MDHEN, CDR2 SYDVKM. V gave up 4 bases and J gave up 5 bases, with 12 bases separating them.